The next 18 T cell receptor beta chains were all read from a single sample in a study of blood T cell repertoires in COVID-19. Assay: immunoSEQ multiplex PCR; the TCRdb copy retains only in-frame clones and omits some. Counted here are about 140,000 clones, 65% to 85% occurring once; the ten biggest clones make up more than 3.5%. The sample consisted of peripheral blood. Receptor source: a woman aged 60-75 years with acute or convalescent COVID-19.

The rearrangement uses TRBV2 and TRBJ2-1; 8 nucleotides match TRBD1. V shed 2 bases and J 5 bases; nucleotides not matched to a gene: 5. Germline loops: CDR1 SNHLY, CDR2 FYNNEI. This CDR3 has 15 amino acids. In DNA, the CDR3 is TGTGCCAGCAGTGAACGACAGGGGAACCACAATGAGCAGTTCTTC. Translating it yields CASSERQGNHNEQFF. The complete variable domain, with remaining parts taken from reference TRBV2 and TRBJ2-1, reads EPEVTQTPSHQVTQMGQEVILRCVPISNHLYFYWYRQILGQKVEFLVSFYNNEISEKSEIFDDQFSVERPDGSNFTLKIRSTKLEDSAMYFCASSERQGNHNEQFFGPGTRLTVL.

Here the CDR3 DNA reads TGCGCCAGCAGCCAAGGCCGAGGCGGGGGGCTTGGCTACACCTTC. Amino acids: CASSQGRGGGLGYTF. The rearrangement links TRBV4-1 to TRBJ1-2, with D possibly being TRBD1 (6 bases). The germline V and J ends were trimmed by 1 base and 7 bases, with 16 bases remaining between them. This CDR3 is 15 amino acids long. The V gene's germline CDR1 is MGHRA and CDR2 YSYEKL.

This sequence joins TRBV19 and TRBJ1-1; no definite D call. The germline gives CDR1 LNHDA, CDR2 SQIVND (reference sequence). This CDR3 is built from 14 residues. V gave up 3 bases and J gave up 0 bases, with 8 bases separating them. CDR3 sequence: CASSIQAMNTEAFF. CDR3 DNA: TGTGCCAGTAGTATCCAAGCCATGAACACTGAAGCTTTCTTT.

The CDR3 reads CASGGAGAPYGYTF. The DNA of the CDR3 is TGTGCCAGCGGGGGGGCAGGGGCTCCCTATGGCTACACCTTC. The chain joins TRBV28 to TRBJ1-2, with a tentative D call TRBD1 (6 bases). Trimming pared 8 bases from V and 4 bases from J, leaving 17 bases between. The CDR3 sequence is 14 residues long. Germline CDR1 reads MDHEN; CDR2 reads SYDVKM.

J is TRBJ2-4 and V is TRBV5-6, with D perhaps matching TRBD2 (6 bases). The CDR3 is made up of 12 amino acids. The V gene lost 3 bases and the J gene lost 9 bases, with 10 bases spanning the gap. Germline V lookup: CDR1 SGHDT, CDR2 YYEEEE. The CDR3 DNA reads TGTGCCAGCAGCTCGGGGGTAGCCATTCAGTACTTC. This codes for CASSSGVAIQYF.

This clone was counted only a few times. The chain is built from TRBV4-1 and TRBJ2-7; 9 nucleotides match TRBD2. Germline V gene sequence: CDR1 MGHRA, CDR2 YSYEKL. V lost 4 bases and J lost 0; bases outside the gene matches: 4. The length of the CDR3 is 15 residues. Here the CDR3 reads CASSRDSGSSYEQYF. The CDR3, as DNA: TGCGCCAGCAGCCGAGATAGCGGGAGCTCCTACGAGCAGTACTTC.

This sequence joins TRBV9 and TRBJ1-4; maybe TRBD1 (5 bases). Germline lookup yields CDR1 SGDLS and CDR2 YYNGEE. The CDR3 spans 14 residues. V was shortened by 1 base and J by 5 bases, with 9 bases between the two germline ends. CDR3 loop: CASSVPGGNEKLFF. In DNA, the CDR3 is TGTGCCAGCAGCGTACCGGGGGGGAATGAAAAACTGTTTTTT.

The chain carries TRBV28 and TRBJ2-5; D perhaps matches TRBD2 (6 bases). V was pared by 2 bases and J by 5 bases, with 21 bases between. Per germline, CDR1 MDHEN and CDR2 SYDVKM. The CDR3 totals 17 residues. The CDR3 is CASSLSRLEATTETQYF. The CDR3 DNA reads TGTGCCAGCAGTTTAAGCCGACTAGAAGCCACTACTGAGACCCAGTACTTC.

This clone was seen only a few times. The rearrangement uses TRBV29-1 and TRBJ2-7, with D perhaps TRBD1 (6 bases). This CDR3 is built from 14 residues. V was clipped by 5 bases and J by 1 base, with 15 bases between them. Germline CDR1 reads SQVTM; CDR2 reads ANQGSEA. The CDR3 DNA follows: TGCAGCGTTTACGGACAGTCGCAGTCCTACGAGCAGTACTTC. Amino acid sequence: CSVYGQSQSYEQYF.

The chain is built from TRBV9 and TRBJ2-1, with 11 nucleotides matching TRBD1. Trimming took 0 bases from V and 6 from J; bases not matched to a gene: 17. Germline values: CDR1 SGDLS, CDR2 YYNGEE. The CDR3 has 20 residues. The CDR3: CASSVGHLLLGQGATNEQFF. DNA of the CDR3: TGTGCCAGCAGCGTAGGTCACTTGCTTTTAGGACAGGGGGCGACCAATGAGCAGTTCTTC.

The CDR3 loop is CASSVLEGQGGEKLFF. The CDR3, as DNA: TGTGCCAGCAGCGTATTGGAGGGACAGGGTGGTGAAAAACTGTTTTTT. V gene TRBV9 combines with J gene TRBJ1-4, with 9 bases fitting TRBD1. The length of the CDR3 is 16 residues. Germline CDR1 is SGDLS and CDR2 is YYNGEE. V was pared by 1 base and J by 7 bases, with 8 bases of the junction left unmatched. The full variable domain, completed using reference TRBV9 and TRBJ1-4, is DSGVTQTPKHLITATGQRVTLRCSPRSGDLSVYWYQQSLDQGLQFLIQYYNGEERAKGNILERFSAQQFPDLHSELNLSSLELGDSALYFCASSVLEGQGGEKLFFGSGTQLSVL.

This chain links TRBV28 with TRBJ2-1; D not certain. CDR3 length: 16 residues. Trimming stripped 2 bases from V and 6 bases from J, with 17 bases between. Germline assignment: CDR1 MDHEN and CDR2 SYDVKM. As DNA, the CDR3 is TGTGCCAGCAGTTTACGGCCAGTGGGTAGCTTCAATGAGCAGTTCTTC. Translated, it gives CASSLRPVGSFNEQFF.

The chain has TRBV4-1 and TRBJ1-6; TRBD1 is a possible D gene (6 bases). Trimming stripped 3 bases from V and 10 bases from J, with 22 bases between. Germline CDR1 reads MGHRA; CDR2 reads YSYEKL. The CDR3 spans 17 residues. CDR3 bases: TGCGCCAGCAGCCATGTAGCAGGGGTAACGGGGGGATCACCCCTCCACTTT. Protein sequence: CASSHVAGVTGGSPLHF.

The J gene is TRBJ1-6, the V gene TRBV29-1; a possible D gene is TRBD1 (6 bases). The CDR3 has 13 amino acids. Deletions cut 4 bases from V and 8 bases from J, with 12 bases between. Germline CDR1 is SQVTM and CDR2 is ANQGSEA. The CDR3 DNA sequence: TGCAGCGTTGGACAGGACTTTGATTCACCCCTCCACTTT. This codes for CSVGQDFDSPLHF.

The chain recombines TRBV9 with TRBJ1-3, with no clear D. CDR3 length: 13 residues. Looked up from germline, CDR1 is SGDLS and CDR2 is YYNGEE. V was shortened by 2 bases and J by 5 bases, with 8 bases between the two germline ends. This CDR3 is CASSVSRRNTIYF. In nucleotides, the CDR3 is TGTGCCAGCAGCGTGAGTCGTAGAAACACCATATATTTT.

This clone has just one count. The V gene is TRBV18, the J gene TRBJ1-2; possibly TRBD1 for D (5 bases). Trimming cost V 5 bases and J 1 base, with 17 bases left between them. The CDR3 spans 16 residues. Germline V gene data show CDR1 as KGHSH and CDR2 as LQKENI. The CDR3 region has the DNA TGTGCCAGCTCATCCACCTCGGGGGACCATAACTATGGCTACACCTTC. This encodes CASSSTSGDHNYGYTF.

This rearrangement joins TRBV10-1 to TRBJ2-5; D unclear. CDR3 size: 12 residues. The germline CDR1 and CDR2 sequences are WNHNN and SYGVQD (reference sequence). V was cut by 7 bases and J by 7 bases, with 13 bases left in between. CDR3 bases: TGCGCCAGCACGAACCCGCGTGGGACCCAGTACTTC. Protein product: CASTNPRGTQYF.

This chain joins TRBV25-1 and TRBJ2-1; D is unresolved. The CDR3 is 12 residues long. The germline V and J ends were trimmed by 1 base and 6 bases, with 4 bases remaining between them. CDR1 MGHDK and CDR2 SYGVNS come from the germline V gene. Here the CDR3 DNA reads TGTGCCAGCAGTGAATTATTCAATGAGCAGTTCTTC. It translates to CASSELFNEQFF.